Reported below is one TCR beta chain. CDR1 SGHDT and CDR2 YYEEEE come from the germline V gene. Trimming removed 7 bases from V and 15 bases from J; junction bases left unmatched: 13. The CDR3 runs 14 residues. The data derive from a study of T cells after somatic rescue of genetic block. Generated by immunoSEQ multiplex PCR, the TCRdb table keeps only in-frame clones and is missing some. The repertoire holds around 67,000 clones, with under 95% as singletons. The sequenced sample was peripheral blood mononuclear cells (PBMCs). V usage is TRBV5-6 and J usage is TRBJ2-1, with 13 bases fitting TRBD2. This receptor was obtained from a man between 35 and 55 years old. The CDR3 reads CASRRTSGGRSRFF. Written as DNA, the CDR3 is TGTGCCAGCCGCAGGACTAGCGGGGGTCGAAGTCGGTTCTTC.